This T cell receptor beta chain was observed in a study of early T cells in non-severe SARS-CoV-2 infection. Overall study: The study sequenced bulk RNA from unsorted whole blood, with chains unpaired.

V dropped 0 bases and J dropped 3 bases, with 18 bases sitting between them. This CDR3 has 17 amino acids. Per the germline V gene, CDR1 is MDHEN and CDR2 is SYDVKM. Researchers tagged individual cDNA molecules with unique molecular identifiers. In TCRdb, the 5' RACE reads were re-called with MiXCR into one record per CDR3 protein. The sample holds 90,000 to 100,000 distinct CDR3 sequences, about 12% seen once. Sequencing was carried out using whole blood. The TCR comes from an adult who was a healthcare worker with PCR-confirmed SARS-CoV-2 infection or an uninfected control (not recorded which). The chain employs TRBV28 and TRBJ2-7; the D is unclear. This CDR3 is CASSLWTAGDSNYEQYF. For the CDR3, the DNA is TGTGCCAGCAGTTTATGGACGGCCGGAGACTCCAACTACGAGCAGTACTTC.